The clone carrying this TCR beta chain showed up just once. Its cognate antigen is unknown. Separate cDNA molecules each had unique molecular identifiers attached to them. Using its own MiXCR run on the 5' RACE reads, TCRdb lists one record per CDR3 protein. The repertoire includes around 53,000 distinct CDR3 sequences, approximately 9.8% of them detected once, and about 8.6% sits in the top ten. This sample was included in a study of early T cells in non-severe SARS-CoV-2 infection. Study at large: The sequenced material was bulk RNA from unsorted whole blood, and its chains were unpaired.

Whole-study results and caveats: Matching with VDJdb favored anti-spike CD8 responses (missing private and CD4 specificities).

This CDR3 region has 15 residues. V shed 7 bases, J shed 2 bases, and the junction held 10 bases outside the gene matches. Germline V gene sequence: CDR1 MNHEY, CDR2 SVGAGI. J is TRBJ2-5 and V is TRBV6-5, with 7 bases aligning to TRBD2. The TCR originated in an adult who was a healthcare worker with PCR-confirmed SARS-CoV-2 infection or an uninfected control (not recorded which). The material sequenced was whole blood. The CDR3 nucleotides are TGTGCCAGCAAAGCAACTAGCGAGGTTCAAGAGACCCAGTACTTC. The encoded protein is CASKATSEVQETQYF.